The 2 T cell receptor beta chains listed next were all sequenced from one sample in a study of blood T cell repertoires in COVID-19. Generated by immunoSEQ multiplex PCR, the TCRdb table keeps only in-frame clones and is missing some. The data show 250,000 to 300,000 clones, 70% to 90% seen once. Source material: peripheral blood. Receptors were obtained from a man under 40 with active or convalescent COVID-19.

This sequence joins TRBV3-1 (or the pseudogene TRBV3-2) and TRBJ1-6, with D possibly matching TRBD1 (5 bases). This CDR3 contains 14 residues. Trimming removed 2 bases at V and 8 bases at J, with 10 bases between. Germline CDR1 is LGHDT and CDR2 is YNNKEL (reference sequence). CDR3 in DNA: TGTGCCAGCAGCCAAAGGGGCCAAGATTCACCCCTCCACTTT. Amino acids: CASSQRGQDSPLHF.

V and J are TRBV7-9 and TRBJ1-1; D possibly corresponds to TRBD1 (5 bases). Trimming removed 5 bases at V and 6 bases at J, with 19 bases between. This CDR3 contains 15 residues. Germline values: CDR1 SEHNR, CDR2 FQNEAQ (reference sequence). DNA of the CDR3: TGTGCCAGCAGCCTCTCCCAGGGAGGCAGCGCTGAAGCTTTCTTT. It is translated as CASSLSQGGSAEAFF. Full variable domain (remainder filled in from reference TRBV7-9 and TRBJ1-1): DTGVSQNPRHKITKRGQNVTFRCDPISEHNRLYWYRQTLGQGPEFLTYFQNEAQLEKSRLLSDRFSAERPKGSFSTLEIQRTEQGDSAMYLCASSLSQGGSAEAFFGQGTRLTVV.